The 4 T cell receptor beta chains listed next were all sequenced from one sample in a study of T-cell memory formation after mild COVID-19. TCRdb re-derived calls from the 5' RACE reads in MiXCR, one entry per CDR3 protein. Here the sample spans 410,000 or so distinct CDR3 sequences, less than 25% being singletons. Sequencing was done on a sample of PBMCs or a T cell subset sorted from them (not recorded which). The receptor set was obtained from an adult woman who had mild COVID-19 (a few samples of this study predate the infection). Cell type and time point are not known.

This clonotype has just one count. V gene TRBV20-1 combines with J gene TRBJ1-2, with D unclear. The CDR3 totals 16 residues. Trimming pared 3 bases from V and 2 bases from J, leaving 19 bases between. Germline CDR1 DFQATT, CDR2 SNEGSKA (reference sequence). The CDR3 loop is CSASPSPGKANYGYTF. For the CDR3, the DNA is TGCAGTGCTAGTCCATCCCCTGGAAAAGCAAACTATGGCTACACCTTC.

The chain combines TRBV28 with TRBJ2-3; 11 nucleotides align to TRBD2. The CDR3 runs to 18 residues. With V trimmed by 5 bases and J by 5 bases, 15 bases remained unmatched. CDR1 and CDR2 (germline): MDHEN, SYDVKM. CDR3 coding DNA: TGTGCCAGCAGTGGGGGTCGACTAGCGGGAATTTTACGAGATACGCAGTATTTT. Its protein product is CASSGGRLAGILRDTQYF.

This chain links TRBV24-1 with TRBJ2-3; a possible D gene is TRBD2 (5 bases). There are 17 residues in the CDR3. The V gene lost 3 bases and the J gene lost 0 bases, with 15 bases spanning the gap. Germline V lookup: CDR1 KGHDR, CDR2 SFDVKD. CDR3 loop: CATSDIPDWTSTDTQYF. Written as DNA, the CDR3 is TGTGCCACCAGTGATATTCCTGACTGGACTAGCACAGATACGCAGTATTTT.

This clonotype was observed a handful of times. The chain is built from TRBV20-1 and TRBJ1-1; D is unresolved. The germline gives CDR1 DFQATT, CDR2 SNEGSKA (reference sequence). The CDR3 sequence is 14 residues long. Between the trimmed V and J ends, which lost 1 base and 1 base, there was a span of 10 bases. CDR3 bases: TGCAGTGCTAGAGGGCTCCGGGGGAACACTGAAGCTTTCTTT. Translating gives CSARGLRGNTEAFF.